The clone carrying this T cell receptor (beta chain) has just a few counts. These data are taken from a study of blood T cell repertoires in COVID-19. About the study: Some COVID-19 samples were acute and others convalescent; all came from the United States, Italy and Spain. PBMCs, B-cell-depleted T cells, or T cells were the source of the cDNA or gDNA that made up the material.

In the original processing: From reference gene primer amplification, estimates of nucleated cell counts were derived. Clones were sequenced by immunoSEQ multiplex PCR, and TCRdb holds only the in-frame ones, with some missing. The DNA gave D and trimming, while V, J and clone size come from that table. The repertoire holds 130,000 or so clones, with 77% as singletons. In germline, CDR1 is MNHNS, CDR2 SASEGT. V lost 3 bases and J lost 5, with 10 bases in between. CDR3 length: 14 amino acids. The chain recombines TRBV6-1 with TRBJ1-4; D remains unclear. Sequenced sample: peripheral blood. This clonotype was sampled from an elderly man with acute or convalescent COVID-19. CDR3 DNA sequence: TGTGCCAGCAGTGAGGGCAGGTCGAATGAAAAACTGTTTTTT. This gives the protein CASSEGRSNEKLFF.